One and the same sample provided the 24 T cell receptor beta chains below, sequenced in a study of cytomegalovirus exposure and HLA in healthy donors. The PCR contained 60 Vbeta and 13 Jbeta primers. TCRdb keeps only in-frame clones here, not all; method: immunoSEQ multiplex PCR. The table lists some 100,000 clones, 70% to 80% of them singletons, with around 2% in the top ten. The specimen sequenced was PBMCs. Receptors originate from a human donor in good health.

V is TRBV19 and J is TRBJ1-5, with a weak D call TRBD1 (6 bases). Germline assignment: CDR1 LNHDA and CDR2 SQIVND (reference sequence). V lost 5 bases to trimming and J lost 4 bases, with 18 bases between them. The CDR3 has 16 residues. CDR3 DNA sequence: TGTGCCAGTAGTCCTGAGGACCAGGGGATGAATCAGCCCCAGCATTTT. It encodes CASSPEDQGMNQPQHF.

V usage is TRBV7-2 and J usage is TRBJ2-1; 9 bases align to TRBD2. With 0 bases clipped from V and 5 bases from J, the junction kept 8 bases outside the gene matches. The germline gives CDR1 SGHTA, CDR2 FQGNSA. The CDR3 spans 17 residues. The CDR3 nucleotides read TGTGCCAGCAGCTTAGCGTCCGGGACTAGCACCGACAATGAGCAGTTCTTC. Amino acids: CASSLASGTSTDNEQFF.

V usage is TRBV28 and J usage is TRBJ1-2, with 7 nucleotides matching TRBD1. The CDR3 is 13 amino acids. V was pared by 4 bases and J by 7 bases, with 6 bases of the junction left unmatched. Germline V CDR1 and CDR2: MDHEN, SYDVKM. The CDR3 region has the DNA TGTGCCAGCAGTTCAGGACAGGTCCTTGGCTACACCTTC. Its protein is CASSSGQVLGYTF.

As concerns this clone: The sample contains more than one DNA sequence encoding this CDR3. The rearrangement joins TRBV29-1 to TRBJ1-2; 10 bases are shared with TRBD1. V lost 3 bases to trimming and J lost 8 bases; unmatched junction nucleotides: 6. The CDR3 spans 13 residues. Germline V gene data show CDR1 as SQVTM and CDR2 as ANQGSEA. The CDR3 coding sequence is TGCAGCGTTGATCCTGGACAGGGGGGCGGCTACACCTTC. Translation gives CSVDPGQGGGYTF.

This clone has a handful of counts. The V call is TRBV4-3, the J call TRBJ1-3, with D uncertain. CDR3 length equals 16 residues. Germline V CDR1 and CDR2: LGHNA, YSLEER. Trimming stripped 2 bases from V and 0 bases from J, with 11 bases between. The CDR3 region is CASSQPPGTSGNTIYF. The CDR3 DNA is TGCGCCAGCAGCCAACCCCCGGGAACCTCTGGAAACACCATATATTTT.

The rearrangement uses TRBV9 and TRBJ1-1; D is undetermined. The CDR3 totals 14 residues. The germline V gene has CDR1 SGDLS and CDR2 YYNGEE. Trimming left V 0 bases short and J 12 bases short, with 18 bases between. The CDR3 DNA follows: TGTGCCAGCAGCGTAGTAGTCGAGGGAGGTTTGACTTTCTTT. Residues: CASSVVVEGGLTFF.

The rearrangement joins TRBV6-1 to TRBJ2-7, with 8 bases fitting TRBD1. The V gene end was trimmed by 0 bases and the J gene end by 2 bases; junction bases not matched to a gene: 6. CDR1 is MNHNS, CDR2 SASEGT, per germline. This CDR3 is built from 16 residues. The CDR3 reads CASSEAGTGGPYEQYF. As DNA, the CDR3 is TGTGCCAGCAGTGAAGCGGGGACAGGAGGCCCCTACGAGCAGTACTTC.

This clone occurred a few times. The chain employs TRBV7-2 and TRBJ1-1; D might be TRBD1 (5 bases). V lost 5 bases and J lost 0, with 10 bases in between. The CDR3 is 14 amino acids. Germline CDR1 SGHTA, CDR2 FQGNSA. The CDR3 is CASSHGTLNTEAFF. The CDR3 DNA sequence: TGTGCCAGCAGCCACGGGACTCTGAACACTGAAGCTTTCTTT.

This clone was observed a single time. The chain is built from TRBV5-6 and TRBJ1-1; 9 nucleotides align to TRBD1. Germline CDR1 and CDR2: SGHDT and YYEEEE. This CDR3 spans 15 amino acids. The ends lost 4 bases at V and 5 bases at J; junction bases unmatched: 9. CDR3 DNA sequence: TGTGCCAGCAGCGCCCGACAGGGGGTCGGAACTGAAGCTTTCTTT. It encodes CASSARQGVGTEAFF.

The CDR3, as DNA: TGTGCCAGTAGTATATTCCCGTCGACTAGCGGAGAGCAGTACTTC. Encoded protein: CASSIFPSTSGEQYF. The genes are TRBV19 and TRBJ2-7; TRBD2 matches at 9 bases. CDR1 is LNHDA, CDR2 SQIVND, per germline (reference sequence). The CDR3 sequence is 15 residues long. V was clipped by 2 bases and J by 7 bases; unmatched bases: 9. The variable domain in full, with the rest retrieved from reference TRBV19 and TRBJ2-7, is DGGITQSPKYLFRKEGQNVTLSCEQNLNHDAMYWYRQDPGQGLRLIYYSQIVNDFQKGDIAEGYSVSREKKESFPLTVTSAQKNPTAFYLCASSIFPSTSGEQYFGPGTRLTVT.

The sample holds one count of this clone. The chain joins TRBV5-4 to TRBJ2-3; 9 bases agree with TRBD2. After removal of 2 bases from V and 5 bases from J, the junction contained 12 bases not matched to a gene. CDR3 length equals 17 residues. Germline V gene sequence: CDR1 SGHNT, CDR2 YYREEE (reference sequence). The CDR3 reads CASSFRSSGEGGDTQYF. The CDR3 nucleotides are TGTGCCAGCAGCTTCCGGTCTAGCGGGGAGGGTGGAGATACGCAGTATTTT.

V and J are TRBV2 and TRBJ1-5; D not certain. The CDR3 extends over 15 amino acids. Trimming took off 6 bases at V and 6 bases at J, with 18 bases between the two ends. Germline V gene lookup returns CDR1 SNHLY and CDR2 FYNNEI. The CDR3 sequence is CASSAPPTFTQPQHF. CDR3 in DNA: TGTGCCAGCAGCGCCCCCCCCACTTTTACTCAGCCCCAGCATTTT.

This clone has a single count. The CDR3 here is CAISESNGGETQYF. The CDR3 DNA is TGTGCCATCAGTGAGTCCAACGGTGGAGAGACCCAGTACTTC. The gene calls are TRBV10-3 and TRBJ2-5; D remains ambiguous. The CDR3 length is 14 residues. Germline values: CDR1 ENHRY, CDR2 SYGVKD. V was cut by 0 bases and J by 4 bases, with 9 bases left in between.

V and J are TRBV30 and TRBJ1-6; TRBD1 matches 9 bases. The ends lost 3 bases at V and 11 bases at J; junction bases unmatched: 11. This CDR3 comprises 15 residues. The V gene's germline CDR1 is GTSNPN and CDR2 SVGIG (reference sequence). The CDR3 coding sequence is TGTGCCTGGAGGTACAGGGGGCAAAGTGTGGCACCCCTCCACTTT. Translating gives CAWRYRGQSVAPLHF.

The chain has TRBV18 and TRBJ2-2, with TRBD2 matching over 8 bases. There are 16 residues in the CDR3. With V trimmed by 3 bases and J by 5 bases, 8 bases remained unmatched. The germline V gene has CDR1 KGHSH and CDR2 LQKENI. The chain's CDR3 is CASSPIPAGETGELFF. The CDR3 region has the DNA TGTGCCAGCTCACCGATCCCAGCGGGAGAAACCGGGGAGCTGTTTTTT.

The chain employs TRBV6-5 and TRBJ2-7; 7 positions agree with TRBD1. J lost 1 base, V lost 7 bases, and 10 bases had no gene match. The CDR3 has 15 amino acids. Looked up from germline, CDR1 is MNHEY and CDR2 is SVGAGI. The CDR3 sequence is CASTSLGTASYEQYF. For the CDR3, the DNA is TGTGCCAGCACCTCCCTTGGGACAGCGTCCTACGAGCAGTACTTC.

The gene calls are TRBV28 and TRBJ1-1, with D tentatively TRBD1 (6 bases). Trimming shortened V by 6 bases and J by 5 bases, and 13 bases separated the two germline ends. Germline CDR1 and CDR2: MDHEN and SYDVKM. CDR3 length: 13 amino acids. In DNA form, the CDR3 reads TGTGCCAGCAGGATACAGGGAGAGACTGAAGCTTTCTTT. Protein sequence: CASRIQGETEAFF.

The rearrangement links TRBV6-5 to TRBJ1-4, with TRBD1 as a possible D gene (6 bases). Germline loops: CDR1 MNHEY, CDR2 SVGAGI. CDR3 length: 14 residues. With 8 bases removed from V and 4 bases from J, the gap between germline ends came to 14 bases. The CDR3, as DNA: TGTGCCAGCCGACCCTCAGGGGTTAATGAAAAACTGTTTTTT. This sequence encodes CASRPSGVNEKLFF.

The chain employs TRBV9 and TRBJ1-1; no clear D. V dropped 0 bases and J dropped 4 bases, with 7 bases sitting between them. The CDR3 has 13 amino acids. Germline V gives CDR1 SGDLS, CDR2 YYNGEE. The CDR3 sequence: CASSVVRGTEAFF. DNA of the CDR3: TGTGCCAGCAGCGTAGTACGGGGCACTGAAGCTTTCTTT.

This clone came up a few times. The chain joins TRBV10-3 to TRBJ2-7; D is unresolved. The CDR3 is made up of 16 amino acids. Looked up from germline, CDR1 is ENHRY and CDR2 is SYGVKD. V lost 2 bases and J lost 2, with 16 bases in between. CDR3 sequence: CAISEASLPAPYEQYF. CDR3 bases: TGTGCCATCAGTGAGGCTTCTCTGCCAGCGCCCTACGAGCAGTACTTC.

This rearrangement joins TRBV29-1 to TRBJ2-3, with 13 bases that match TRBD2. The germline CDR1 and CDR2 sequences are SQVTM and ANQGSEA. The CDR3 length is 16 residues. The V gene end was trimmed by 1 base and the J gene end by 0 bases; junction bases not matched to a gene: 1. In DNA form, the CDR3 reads TGCAGCGTTGAAGGGACTAGCGGGGGAAGCACAGATACGCAGTATTTT. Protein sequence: CSVEGTSGGSTDTQYF.

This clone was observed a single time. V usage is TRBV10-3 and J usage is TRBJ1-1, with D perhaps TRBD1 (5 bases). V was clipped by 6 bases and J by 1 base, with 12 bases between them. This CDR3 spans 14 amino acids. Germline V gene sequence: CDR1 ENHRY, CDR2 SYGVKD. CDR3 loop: CAIRPTDGNTEAFF. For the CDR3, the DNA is TGTGCCATCAGACCGACAGACGGGAACACTGAAGCTTTCTTT.

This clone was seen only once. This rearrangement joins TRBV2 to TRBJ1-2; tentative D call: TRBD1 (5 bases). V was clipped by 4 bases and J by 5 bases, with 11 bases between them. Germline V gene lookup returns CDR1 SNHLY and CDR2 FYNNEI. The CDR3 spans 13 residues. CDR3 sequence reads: CASSAGSSYGYTF. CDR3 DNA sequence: TGTGCCAGCAGTGCAGGGTCCTCTTATGGCTACACCTTC. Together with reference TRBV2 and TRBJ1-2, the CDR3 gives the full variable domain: EPEVTQTPSHQVTQMGQEVILRCVPISNHLYFYWYRQILGQKVEFLVSFYNNEISEKSEIFDDQFSVERPDGSNFTLKIRSTKLEDSAMYFCASSAGSSYGYTFGSGTRLTVV.

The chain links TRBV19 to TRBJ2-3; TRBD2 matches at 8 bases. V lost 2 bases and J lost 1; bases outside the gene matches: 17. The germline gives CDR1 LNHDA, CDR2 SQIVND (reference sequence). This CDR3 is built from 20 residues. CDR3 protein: CASSIRGAKSGSGGTDTQYF. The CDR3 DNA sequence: TGTGCCAGTAGTATACGGGGGGCCAAGAGCGGGAGTGGAGGCACAGATACGCAGTATTTT.